The 26 T cell receptor beta chains in this list originate from one sample, sequenced in a study of T cell responses to AZD1222 COVID-19 vaccine. Assay: immunoSEQ multiplex PCR; the TCRdb copy retains only in-frame clones and omits some. The repertoire holds fewer than 90,000 clones, with approximately 90% as singletons. Source: peripheral blood, taken 28 days after the second AZD1222 dose. These receptors originate from an adult who received the AZD1222 COVID-19 vaccine.

This clone has only one observation. This rearrangement joins TRBV30 to TRBJ2-7; the D gene is possibly TRBD1 (5 bases). CDR1 is GTSNPN and CDR2 is SVGIG in the germline V gene (reference sequence). There are 11 residues in the CDR3. The ends were cut back, 0 bases at V and 5 bases at J, with 5 bases in the middle. The CDR3, as DNA: TGTGCCTGGAGTGTAGGGGACGAGCAGTACTTC. It encodes CAWSVGDEQYF.

In its sample, this clone was seen once. This sequence joins TRBV19 and TRBJ2-7; tentative D call: TRBD1 (6 bases). The ends were cut back, 9 bases at V and 3 bases at J, with 18 bases in the middle. This CDR3 has 14 amino acids. In germline, CDR1 is LNHDA, CDR2 SQIVND (reference sequence). CDR3 DNA: TGTGCCAGCGCCTTTTTGGGGGCGGACTACGAGCAGTACTTC. Its translation is CASAFLGADYEQYF.

The V and J genes are TRBV5-1 and TRBJ2-7, with D hard to call. The V end lost 5 bases, the J end lost 2 bases, and 8 bases lay between the germline ends. CDR1 and CDR2 from the germline V gene are SGHRS and YFSETQ. The CDR3 is made up of 12 amino acids. The CDR3 DNA reads as TGCGCCAGCAGTGGGGTCACCTACGAGCAGTACTTC. Translating it yields CASSGVTYEQYF.

The chain carries TRBV19 and TRBJ2-2; TRBD2 agrees at 11 bases. From germline, CDR1 is LNHDA and CDR2 SQIVND (reference sequence). V gave up 9 bases and J gave up 1 base; unmatched junction bases: 4. CDR3 length: 15 amino acids. In DNA, the CDR3 is TGTGCCAGCAGACTAGCGGGAAAGAACACCGGGGAGCTGTTTTTT. Translated, it gives CASRLAGKNTGELFF.

The CDR3 nucleotides are TGTGCCTGGAGTGTTCGATTGAACACTGAAGCTTTCTTT. This encodes CAWSVRLNTEAFF. V and J are TRBV30 and TRBJ1-1; D unresolved. In germline, CDR1 is GTSNPN, CDR2 SVGIG (reference sequence). V dropped 0 bases and J dropped 0 bases, with 5 bases sitting between them. The CDR3 contains 13 residues.

The chain is built from TRBV4-3 and TRBJ1-2; unclear D gene. The CDR3 extends over 14 amino acids. The ends were cut back, 0 bases at V and 4 bases at J, with 9 bases in the middle. CDR1 is LGHNA and CDR2 is YSLEER in the germline V gene. The CDR3 loop reads CASSQDYVGYGYTF. Written as DNA, the CDR3 is TGCGCCAGCAGCCAAGATTACGTGGGCTATGGCTACACCTTC.

The chain recombines TRBV4-3 with TRBJ2-3; D might be TRBD1 (5 bases). The germline V gene encodes CDR1 LGHNA and CDR2 YSLEER. This CDR3 is built from 16 residues. Trimming cost V 2 bases and J 5 bases, with 17 bases left between them. CDR3 nucleotides: TGCGCCAGCAGCCAAACCCTCCAGGGTGGAATAGATACGCAGTATTTT. Amino acids: CASSQTLQGGIDTQYF.

The rearrangement joins TRBV19 to TRBJ1-5; D may be TRBD1 (5 bases). Looked up from germline, CDR1 is LNHDA and CDR2 is SQIVND (reference sequence). The germline V and J ends were trimmed by 1 base and 4 bases, with 11 bases remaining between them. This CDR3 is built from 15 residues. Written as DNA, the CDR3 is TGTGCCAGTAGTATAGGTCCGGGGGTTAATCAGCCCCAGCATTTT. Translation gives CASSIGPGVNQPQHF.

The V gene is TRBV5-6, the J gene TRBJ1-6; TRBD1 might be the D (5 bases). Germline CDR1 reads SGHDT; CDR2 reads YYEEEE. With 4 bases removed from V and 7 bases from J, the gap between germline ends came to 15 bases. The CDR3 totals 15 residues. CDR3 nucleotides: TGTGCCAGCAGCCTTGGGGGTCACCTAAATTCACCCCTCCACTTT. Amino acid sequence: CASSLGGHLNSPLHF.

The J gene is TRBJ1-1, the V gene TRBV2; 9 bases align to TRBD1. The CDR3 extends over 14 amino acids. The germline gives CDR1 SNHLY, CDR2 FYNNEI. V gave up 6 bases and J gave up 4 bases; unmatched junction bases: 6. The DNA for the CDR3 is TGTGCCAGCAGGACCGGGACAGGGTTCACTGAAGCTTTCTTT. Residues: CASRTGTGFTEAFF.

The CDR3 loop is CASSPSGTVSGYTF. The DNA of the CDR3 is TGTGCCAGCAGCCCATCCGGGACAGTCTCTGGCTACACCTTC. The chain combines TRBV7-3 with TRBJ1-2; TRBD1 agrees at 7 bases. V gave up 5 bases and J gave up 7 bases; unmatched junction bases: 10. CDR1 is SGHTA, CDR2 FQGTGA, per germline. The CDR3 consists of 14 residues.

The chain carries TRBV7-6 and TRBJ1-2, with D unclear. The V end lost 3 bases, the J end lost 7 bases, and 6 bases lay between the germline ends. Germline CDR1 and CDR2: SGHVS and FNYEAQ. The CDR3 length is 11 residues. The CDR3 reads CASSLFPGYTF. The CDR3, as DNA: TGTGCCAGCAGCTTGTTTCCTGGCTACACCTTC.

A single count supports this clone. This sequence joins TRBV3-1 (or the pseudogene TRBV3-2) and TRBJ1-4, with D perhaps matching TRBD1 (6 bases). Looked up from germline, CDR1 is LGHDT and CDR2 is YNNKEL (reference sequence). There are 18 residues in the CDR3. Trimming took off 4 bases at V and 0 bases at J, with 18 bases between the two ends. CDR3 in DNA: TGTGCCAGCAGCCCCTGGGGAACAGGGAAGGCAACTAATGAAAAACTGTTTTTT. Translating it yields CASSPWGTGKATNEKLFF.

This rearrangement joins TRBV25-1 to TRBJ1-6; TRBD1 is a possible D gene (6 bases). Trimming left V 6 bases short and J 10 bases short, with 13 bases between. CDR3 size: 13 residues. Germline assignment: CDR1 MGHDK and CDR2 SYGVNS. CDR3 sequence reads: CASRRGTDSPLHF. For the CDR3, the DNA is TGTGCCAGCAGGAGGGGGACGGACTCACCCCTCCACTTT.

The chain combines TRBV30 with TRBJ1-1, with D tentatively TRBD1 (6 bases). CDR1 is GTSNPN and CDR2 is SVGIG in the germline V gene (reference sequence). V shed 2 bases and J shed 4 bases, with 11 bases lying between them. The CDR3 sequence is 13 residues long. Here the CDR3 DNA reads TGTGCCTGGAGTCCTAGGGGGAGCACTGAAGCTTTCTTT. Protein product: CAWSPRGSTEAFF.

The chain is built from TRBV28 and TRBJ1-2; no clear D gene. V dropped 8 bases and J dropped 4 bases, with 8 bases sitting between them. The CDR3 covers 11 residues. Germline V CDR1 and CDR2: MDHEN, SYDVKM. The chain's CDR3 is CASSTLYGYTF. DNA for the CDR3: TGTGCCAGCTCGACCCTCTATGGCTACACCTTC.

This sequence joins TRBV15 and TRBJ2-3, with a weak D call TRBD2 (6 bases). The CDR3 totals 14 residues. Per germline, CDR1 LNHNV and CDR2 YYDKDF (reference sequence). Trimming left V 5 bases short and J 2 bases short, with 11 bases between. CDR3 loop: CATSLGGATDTQYF. As DNA, the CDR3 is TGTGCCACCAGCCTCGGAGGGGCCACAGATACGCAGTATTTT.

The V call is TRBV11-3, the J call TRBJ1-2, with D unclear. Trimming took 7 bases from V and 6 from J, leaving 12 bases between them. This CDR3 has 12 residues. Germline V CDR1 and CDR2: SGHNT, YENEEA. The CDR3 DNA reads TGTGCCAGCAAAAACCTGGCGGATGGCTACACCTTC. It yields the protein CASKNLADGYTF.

The chain carries TRBV5-1 and TRBJ1-1; D may be TRBD1 (5 bases). The CDR3 spans 14 residues. Germline V gene lookup returns CDR1 SGHRS and CDR2 YFSETQ. The ends were cut back, 0 bases at V and 5 bases at J, with 11 bases in the middle. The CDR3 here is CASSLEQGRTEAFF. The CDR3 DNA follows: TGCGCCAGCAGCTTGGAGCAGGGAAGAACTGAAGCTTTCTTT.

This sequence joins TRBV19 and TRBJ1-5; the match to TRBD1 covers 8 bases. V lost 6 bases, J lost 5 bases, and 9 bases stayed unmatched. The germline gives CDR1 LNHDA, CDR2 SQIVND (reference sequence). This CDR3 contains 15 residues. In DNA form, the CDR3 reads TGTGCCAGTAGCATCTGGACAGGGTTTTATCAGCCCCAGCATTTT. Translating gives CASSIWTGFYQPQHF.

This chain joins TRBV24-1 and TRBJ2-3; no reliable D call. Germline assignment: CDR1 KGHDR and CDR2 SFDVKD. CDR3 size: 13 residues. Trimming cost V 4 bases and J 0 bases, with 4 bases left between them. The DNA of the CDR3 is TGTGCCACCAGTGACCCTAGCACAGATACGCAGTATTTT. Translation: CATSDPSTDTQYF.

The chain employs TRBV30 and TRBJ1-1; TRBD1 might be the D (6 bases). The length of the CDR3 is 13 residues. Trimming stripped 2 bases from V and 6 bases from J, with 13 bases between. The germline V gene has CDR1 GTSNPN and CDR2 SVGIG (reference sequence). The CDR3: CAWSKQGYAEAFF. CDR3 DNA: TGTGCCTGGAGTAAACAGGGTTATGCTGAAGCTTTCTTT.

This sequence joins TRBV2 and TRBJ2-7, with TRBD2 matching over 12 bases. CDR3 length: 15 amino acids. Germline trimming cut 6 bases from V and 0 bases from J; bases unmatched to any gene: 3. Looked up from germline, CDR1 is SNHLY and CDR2 is FYNNEI. The CDR3 protein is CASSLLAGGSYEQYF. CDR3 in DNA: TGTGCCAGCAGCTTACTAGCGGGGGGCTCCTACGAGCAGTACTTC.

This clone is a singleton in its sample. The chain is built from TRBV13 and TRBJ2-7, with unresolved D. The germline V gene has CDR1 PRHDT and CDR2 FYEKMQ (reference sequence). CDR3 length equals 12 residues. V was clipped by 5 bases and J by 0 bases, with 5 bases between them. This chain's CDR3 is CASSGNSYEQYF. The CDR3 nucleotides read TGTGCCAGCAGCGGGAACTCCTACGAGCAGTACTTC.

The chain couples TRBV5-3 to TRBJ2-7, with 7 bases fitting TRBD1. TRBV5-3 carries the ORF label, with uncertain function. The CDR3 sequence is 15 residues long. The V gene end was trimmed by 4 bases and the J gene end by 7 bases; junction bases not matched to a gene: 14. CDR3 residues: CARSPVNRGPFEQYF. CDR3 nucleotides: TGTGCCAGAAGCCCAGTAAACAGGGGTCCTTTTGAGCAGTACTTC.

J is TRBJ1-2 and V is TRBV19; D call uncertain. Trimming took off 6 bases at V and 8 bases at J, with 10 bases between the two ends. The CDR3 covers 11 residues. Per the germline V gene, CDR1 is LNHDA and CDR2 is SQIVND (reference sequence). CDR3 residues: CASSDTWGYTF. CDR3 bases: TGTGCCAGTAGCGACACTTGGGGCTACACCTTC. Full variable domain (outside the CDR3, taken from reference TRBV19 and TRBJ1-2): DGGITQSPKYLFRKEGQNVTLSCEQNLNHDAMYWYRQDPGQGLRLIYYSQIVNDFQKGDIAEGYSVSREKKESFPLTVTSAQKNPTAFYLCASSDTWGYTFGSGTRLTVV.